The 3 T cell receptor beta chains below come from one sample, sequenced in a study of shared clonotypes between healthy human individuals. Produced via immunoSEQ multiplex PCR; TCRdb's table is partial and in-frame only. The sample lists about 490,000 clones; around 85% were seen once. Material for sequencing was PBMCs. The source of these receptors is a woman between 40 and 55 years old in good health. Some clones in this sample may be carry-over from other donors' samples.

The chain links TRBV28 to TRBJ2-1; D unclear. The CDR3 contains 12 residues. Trimming cost V 3 bases and J 7 bases, with 7 bases left between them. Looked up from germline, CDR1 is MDHEN and CDR2 is SYDVKM. CDR3 residues: CASSLWGNEQFF. CDR3 nucleotides: TGTGCCAGCAGTTTGTGGGGAAATGAGCAGTTCTTC.

The chain recombines TRBV28 with TRBJ2-7; 9 nucleotides match TRBD1. The CDR3 has 15 amino acids. Germline trimming cut 4 bases from V and 5 bases from J; bases unmatched to any gene: 9. The germline gives CDR1 MDHEN, CDR2 SYDVKM. For the CDR3, the DNA is TGTGCCAGCAGTTCCGGGGGGACAGGGAAGAACGAGCAGTACTTC. It specifies CASSSGGTGKNEQYF.

V gene TRBV10-3 combines with J gene TRBJ2-2; 7 bases fit TRBD1. Germline V gene data show CDR1 as ENHRY and CDR2 as SYGVKD. CDR3 length: 17 residues. V was pared by 0 bases and J by 4 bases, with 8 bases of the junction left unmatched. CDR3 sequence: CAISESNPGQSTGELFF. In DNA, the CDR3 is TGTGCCATCAGTGAGTCGAATCCGGGACAGTCCACCGGGGAGCTGTTTTTT.